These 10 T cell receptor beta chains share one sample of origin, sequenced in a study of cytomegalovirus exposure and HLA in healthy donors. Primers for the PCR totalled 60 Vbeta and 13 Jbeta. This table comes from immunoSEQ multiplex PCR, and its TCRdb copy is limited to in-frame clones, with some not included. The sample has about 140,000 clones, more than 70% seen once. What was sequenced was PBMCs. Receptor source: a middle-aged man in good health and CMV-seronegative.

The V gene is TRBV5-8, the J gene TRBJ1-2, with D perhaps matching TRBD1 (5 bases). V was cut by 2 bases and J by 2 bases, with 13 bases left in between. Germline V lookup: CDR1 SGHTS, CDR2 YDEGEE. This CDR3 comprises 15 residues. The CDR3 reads CASSLTGTENYGYTF. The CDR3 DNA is TGTGCCAGCAGCTTAACCGGGACTGAAAACTATGGCTACACCTTC.

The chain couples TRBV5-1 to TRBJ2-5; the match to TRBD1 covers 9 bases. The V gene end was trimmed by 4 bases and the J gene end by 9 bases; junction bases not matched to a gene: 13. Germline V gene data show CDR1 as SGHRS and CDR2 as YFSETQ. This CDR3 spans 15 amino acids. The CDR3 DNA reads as TGCGCCAGCAGCCCGGACAGGGGAGTTCGGGAGGCCCAGTACTTC. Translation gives CASSPDRGVREAQYF.

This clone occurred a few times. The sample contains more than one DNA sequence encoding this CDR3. The CDR3 sequence is CATSTRQGSNQPQHF. The CDR3 DNA reads TGTGCCACCAGCACCCGACAGGGTAGCAATCAGCCCCAGCATTTT. The rearrangement links TRBV15 to TRBJ1-5; 7 bases are a match to TRBD1. Trimming cost V 4 bases and J 0 bases; bases outside gene matches: 3. The V gene's germline CDR1 is LNHNV and CDR2 YYDKDF (reference sequence). This CDR3 comprises 15 residues.

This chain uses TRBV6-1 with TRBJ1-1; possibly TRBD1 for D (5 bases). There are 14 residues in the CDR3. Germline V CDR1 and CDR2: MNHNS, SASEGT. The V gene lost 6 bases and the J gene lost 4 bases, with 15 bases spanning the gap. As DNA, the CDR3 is TGTGCCAGCAGGACCGGGGGAGAGGGCACTGAAGCTTTCTTT. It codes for CASRTGGEGTEAFF.

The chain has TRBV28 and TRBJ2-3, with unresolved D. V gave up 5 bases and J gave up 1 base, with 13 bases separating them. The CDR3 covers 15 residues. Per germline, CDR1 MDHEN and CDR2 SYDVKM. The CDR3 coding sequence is TGTGCCAGCAGTCCCGCATCCGAGGGCACAGATACGCAGTATTTT. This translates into CASSPASEGTDTQYF. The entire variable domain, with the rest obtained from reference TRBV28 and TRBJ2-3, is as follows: DVKVTQSSRYLVKRTGEKVFLECVQDMDHENMFWYRQDPGLGLRLIYFSYDVKMKEKGDIPEGYSVSREKKERFSLILESASTNQTSMYLCASSPASEGTDTQYFGPGTRLTVL.

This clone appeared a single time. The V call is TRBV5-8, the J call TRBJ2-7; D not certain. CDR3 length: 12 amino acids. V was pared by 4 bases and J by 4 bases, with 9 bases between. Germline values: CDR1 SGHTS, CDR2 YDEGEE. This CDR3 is CASSTTRYEQYF. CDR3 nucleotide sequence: TGTGCCAGCAGCACTACGCGGTACGAGCAGTACTTC.

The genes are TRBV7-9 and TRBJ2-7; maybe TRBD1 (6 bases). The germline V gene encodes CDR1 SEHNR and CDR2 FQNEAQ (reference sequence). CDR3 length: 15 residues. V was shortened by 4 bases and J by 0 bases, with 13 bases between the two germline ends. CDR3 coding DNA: TGTGCCAGCAGCTCAACTACAGGGAGCTCCTACGAGCAGTACTTC. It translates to CASSSTTGSSYEQYF.

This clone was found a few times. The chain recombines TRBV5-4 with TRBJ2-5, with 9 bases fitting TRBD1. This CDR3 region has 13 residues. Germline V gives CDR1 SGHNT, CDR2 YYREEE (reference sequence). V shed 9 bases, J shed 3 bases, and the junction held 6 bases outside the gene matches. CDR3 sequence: CAISTGGKETQYF. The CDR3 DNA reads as TGTGCCATTTCGACAGGGGGGAAAGAGACCCAGTACTTC.

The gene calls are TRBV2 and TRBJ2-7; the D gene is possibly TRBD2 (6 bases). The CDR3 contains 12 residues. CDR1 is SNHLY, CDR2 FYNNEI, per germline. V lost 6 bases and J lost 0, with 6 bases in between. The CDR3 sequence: CASREGSYEQYF. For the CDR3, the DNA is TGTGCCAGCAGGGAGGGCTCCTACGAGCAGTACTTC.

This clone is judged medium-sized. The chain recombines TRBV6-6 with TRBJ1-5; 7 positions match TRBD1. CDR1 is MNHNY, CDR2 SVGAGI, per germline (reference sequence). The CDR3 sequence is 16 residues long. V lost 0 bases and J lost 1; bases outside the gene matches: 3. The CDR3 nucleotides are TGTGCCAGCAGTTACTCCCAGGGGGGCAGCAATCAGCCCCAGCATTTT. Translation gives CASSYSQGGSNQPQHF.